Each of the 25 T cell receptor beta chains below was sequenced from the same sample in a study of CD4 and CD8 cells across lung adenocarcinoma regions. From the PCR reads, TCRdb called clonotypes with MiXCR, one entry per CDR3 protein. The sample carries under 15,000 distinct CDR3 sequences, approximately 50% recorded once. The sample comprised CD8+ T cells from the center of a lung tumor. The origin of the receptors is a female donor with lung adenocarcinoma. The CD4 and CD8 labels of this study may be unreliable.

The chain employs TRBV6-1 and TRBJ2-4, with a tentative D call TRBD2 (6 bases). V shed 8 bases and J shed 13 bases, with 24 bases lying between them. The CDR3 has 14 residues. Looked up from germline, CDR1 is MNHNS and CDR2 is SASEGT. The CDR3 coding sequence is TGTGCCAGCTACACTAGCCTGTCTTACAATGAGCAGTACTTC. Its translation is CASYTSLSYNEQYF.

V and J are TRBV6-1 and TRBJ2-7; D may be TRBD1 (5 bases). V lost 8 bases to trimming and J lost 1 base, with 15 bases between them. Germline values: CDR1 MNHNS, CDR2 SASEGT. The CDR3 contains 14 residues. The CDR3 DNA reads TGTGCCAGCCGACAGATCTACTCTTCCTACGAGCAGTACTTC. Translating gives CASRQIYSSYEQYF.

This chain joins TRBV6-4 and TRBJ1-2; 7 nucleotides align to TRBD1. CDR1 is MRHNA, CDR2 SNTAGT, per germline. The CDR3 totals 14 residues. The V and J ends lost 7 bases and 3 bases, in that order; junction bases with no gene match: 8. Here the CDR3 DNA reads TGTGCCAGCAAGCGGCAGGGGGGCGACTATGGCTACACCTTC. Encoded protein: CASKRQGGDYGYTF.

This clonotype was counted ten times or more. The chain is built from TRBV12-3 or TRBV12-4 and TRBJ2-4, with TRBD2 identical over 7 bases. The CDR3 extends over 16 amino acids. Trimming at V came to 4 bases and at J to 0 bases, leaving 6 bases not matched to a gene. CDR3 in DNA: TGTGCCAGCAGTTCGGCGATAGCGGGAGCCAAAAACATTCAGTACTTC. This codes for CASSSAIAGAKNIQYF.

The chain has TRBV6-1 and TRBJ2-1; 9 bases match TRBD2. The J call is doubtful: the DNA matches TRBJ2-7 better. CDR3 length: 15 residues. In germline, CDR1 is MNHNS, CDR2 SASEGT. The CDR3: CASRTGAGGTYEQYF. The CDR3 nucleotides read TGTGCCAGCAGGACCGGGGCGGGGGGGACCTACGAGCAGTACTTC.

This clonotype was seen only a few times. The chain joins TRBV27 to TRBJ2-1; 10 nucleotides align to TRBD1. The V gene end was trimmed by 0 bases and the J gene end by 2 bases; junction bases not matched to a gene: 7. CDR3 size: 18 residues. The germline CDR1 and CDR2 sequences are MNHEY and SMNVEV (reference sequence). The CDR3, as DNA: TGTGCCAGCAGTTTATCCCCTCGAGGGACAGGGGCCTACAATGAGCAGTTCTTC. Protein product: CASSLSPRGTGAYNEQFF.

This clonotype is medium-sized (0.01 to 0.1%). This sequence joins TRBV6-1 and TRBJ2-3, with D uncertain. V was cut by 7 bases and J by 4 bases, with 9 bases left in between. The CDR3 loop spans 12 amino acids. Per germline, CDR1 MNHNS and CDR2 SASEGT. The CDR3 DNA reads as TGTGCCAGCACCAGCTTCCCAGATACGCAGTATTTT. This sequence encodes CASTSFPDTQYF.

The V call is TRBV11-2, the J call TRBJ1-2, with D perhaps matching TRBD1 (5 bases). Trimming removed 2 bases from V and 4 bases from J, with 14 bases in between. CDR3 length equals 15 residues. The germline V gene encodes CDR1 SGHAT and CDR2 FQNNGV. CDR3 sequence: CASSLQGEVGYGYTF. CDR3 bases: TGTGCCAGCAGCTTACAAGGGGAGGTTGGCTATGGCTACACCTTC.

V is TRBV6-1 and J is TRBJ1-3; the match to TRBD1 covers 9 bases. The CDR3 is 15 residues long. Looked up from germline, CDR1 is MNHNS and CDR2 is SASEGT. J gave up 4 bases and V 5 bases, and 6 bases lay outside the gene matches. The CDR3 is CASSPRTGEGNTIYF. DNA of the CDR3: TGTGCCAGCAGTCCCCGGACAGGGGAGGGAAACACCATATATTTT.

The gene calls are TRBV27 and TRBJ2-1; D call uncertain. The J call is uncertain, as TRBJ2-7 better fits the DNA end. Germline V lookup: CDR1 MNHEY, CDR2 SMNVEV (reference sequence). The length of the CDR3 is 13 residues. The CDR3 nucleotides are TGTGCCAGCAGTTTCCACGGTGGTGGCGAGCAGTACTTC. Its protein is CASSFHGGGEQYF.

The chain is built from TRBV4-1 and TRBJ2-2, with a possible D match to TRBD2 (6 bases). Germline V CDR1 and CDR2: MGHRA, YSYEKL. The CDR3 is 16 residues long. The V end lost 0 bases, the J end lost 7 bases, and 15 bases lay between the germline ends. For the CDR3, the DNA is TGCGCCAGCAGCCAAGACAAAACGGGGCGGGGCGGGGAGCTGTTTTTT. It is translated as CASSQDKTGRGGELFF.

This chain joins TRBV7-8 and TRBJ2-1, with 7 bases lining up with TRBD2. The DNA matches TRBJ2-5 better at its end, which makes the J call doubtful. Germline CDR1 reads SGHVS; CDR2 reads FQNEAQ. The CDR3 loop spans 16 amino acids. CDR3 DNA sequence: TGTGCCAGCAGCTCCTTAGCGGGCTTCGATCAAGAGACCCAGTACTTC. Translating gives CASSSLAGFDQETQYF.

The CDR3 region has the DNA TGTGCCAGCAGTTTCGGAGAACTTTCCGAGCAGTACTTC. Protein: CASSFGELSEQYF. This chain uses TRBV12-3 or TRBV12-4 with TRBJ2-1, with D unresolved. The closer fit of TRBJ2-7 to the DNA end suggests the J call may be wrong. The CDR3 length is 13 residues.

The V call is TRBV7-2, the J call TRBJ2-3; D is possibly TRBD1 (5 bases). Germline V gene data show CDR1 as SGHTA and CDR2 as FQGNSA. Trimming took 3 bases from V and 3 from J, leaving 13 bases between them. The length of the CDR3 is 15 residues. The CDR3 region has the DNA TGTGCCAGCAGCTTCGCAGGGTTGTTGACAGATACGCAGTATTTT. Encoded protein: CASSFAGLLTDTQYF. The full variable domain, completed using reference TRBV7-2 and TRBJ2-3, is GAGVSQSPSNKVTEKGKDVELRCDPISGHTALYWYRQSLGQGLEFLIYFQGNSAPDKSGLPSDRFSAERTGGSVSTLTIQRTQQEDSAVYLCASSFAGLLTDTQYFGPGTRLTVL.

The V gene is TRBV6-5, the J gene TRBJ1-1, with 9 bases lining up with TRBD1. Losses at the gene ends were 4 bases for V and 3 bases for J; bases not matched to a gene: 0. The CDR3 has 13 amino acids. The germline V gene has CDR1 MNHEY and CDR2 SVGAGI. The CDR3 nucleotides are TGTGCCAGCAGTTGGACAGGGGACACTGAAGCTTTCTTT. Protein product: CASSWTGDTEAFF.

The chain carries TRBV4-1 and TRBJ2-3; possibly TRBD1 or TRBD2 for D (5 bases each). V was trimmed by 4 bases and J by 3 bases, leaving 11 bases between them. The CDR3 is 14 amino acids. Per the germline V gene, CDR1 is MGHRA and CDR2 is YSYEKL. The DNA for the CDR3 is TGCGCCAGCAGCCCCATCGAGGGGACAGATACGCAGTATTTT. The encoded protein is CASSPIEGTDTQYF.

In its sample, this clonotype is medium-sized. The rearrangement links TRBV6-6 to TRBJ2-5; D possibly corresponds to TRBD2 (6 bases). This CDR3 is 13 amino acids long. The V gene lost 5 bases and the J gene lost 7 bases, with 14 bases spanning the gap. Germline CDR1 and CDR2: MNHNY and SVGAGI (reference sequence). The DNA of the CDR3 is TGTGCCAGCAGTCGGGACTCCCTCCGGACCCAGTACTTC. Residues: CASSRDSLRTQYF.

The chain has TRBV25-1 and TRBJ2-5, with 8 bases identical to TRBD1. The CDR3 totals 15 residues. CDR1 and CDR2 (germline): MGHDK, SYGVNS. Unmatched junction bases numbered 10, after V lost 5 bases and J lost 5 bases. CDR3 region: CASSPGTGWEETQYF. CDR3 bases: TGTGCCAGCAGTCCCGGGACAGGATGGGAGGAGACCCAGTACTTC.

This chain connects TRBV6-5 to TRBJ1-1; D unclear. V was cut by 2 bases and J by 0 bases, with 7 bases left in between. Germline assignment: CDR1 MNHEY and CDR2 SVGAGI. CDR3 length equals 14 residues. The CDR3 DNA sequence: TGTGCCAGCAGTTACCGGACGGTGAACACTGAAGCTTTCTTT. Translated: CASSYRTVNTEAFF.

CDR3 region: CASSVKPGTATSYEQYF. Written as DNA, the CDR3 is TGCGCCAGCAGCGTAAAACCCGGGACAGCAACCTCCTACGAGCAGTACTTC. The chain combines TRBV5-1 with TRBJ2-7; 7 nucleotides line up with TRBD1. Germline CDR1 is SGHRS and CDR2 is YFSETQ. The CDR3 consists of 17 residues. V lost 4 bases, J lost 0 bases, and 13 bases stayed unmatched.

The CDR3 nucleotides are TGTGCCAGCAGTGAAGTACTGCCAGGGCGAGAAGAAGGGTCTCAGTACTTC. It is translated as CASSEVLPGREEGSQYF. The chain joins TRBV6-1 to TRBJ2-4, with a possible D match to TRBD1 (5 bases). The V gene's germline CDR1 is MNHNS and CDR2 SASEGT. Trimming shortened V by 1 base and J by 12 bases, and 25 bases separated the two germline ends. CDR3 length: 17 amino acids.

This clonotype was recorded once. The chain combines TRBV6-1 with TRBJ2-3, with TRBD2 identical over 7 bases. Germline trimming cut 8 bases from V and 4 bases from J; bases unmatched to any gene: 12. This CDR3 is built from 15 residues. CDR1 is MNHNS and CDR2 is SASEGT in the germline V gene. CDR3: CASQETSRDADTQYF. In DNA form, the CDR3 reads TGTGCCAGCCAGGAGACTAGCCGTGATGCAGATACGCAGTATTTT.

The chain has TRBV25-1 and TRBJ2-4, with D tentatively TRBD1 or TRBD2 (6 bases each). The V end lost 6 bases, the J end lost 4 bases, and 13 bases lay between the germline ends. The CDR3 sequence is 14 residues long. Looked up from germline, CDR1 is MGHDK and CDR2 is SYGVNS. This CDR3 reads CASSGGGRKNIQYF. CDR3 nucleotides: TGTGCCAGCAGCGGAGGGGGACGAAAAAACATTCAGTACTTC. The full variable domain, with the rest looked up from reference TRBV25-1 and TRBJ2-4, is EADIYQTPRYLVIGTGKKITLECSQTMGHDKMYWYQQDPGMELHLIHYSYGVNSTEKGDLSSESTVSRIRTEHFPLTLESARPSHTSQYLCASSGGGRKNIQYFGAGTRLSVL.

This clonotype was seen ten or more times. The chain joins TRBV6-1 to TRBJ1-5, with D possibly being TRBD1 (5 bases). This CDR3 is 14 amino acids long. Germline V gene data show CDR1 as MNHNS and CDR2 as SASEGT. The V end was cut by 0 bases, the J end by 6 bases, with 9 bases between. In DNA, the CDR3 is TGTGCCAGCAGTGAAGCCGGAGGGACTCAGCCCCAGCATTTT. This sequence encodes CASSEAGGTQPQHF.

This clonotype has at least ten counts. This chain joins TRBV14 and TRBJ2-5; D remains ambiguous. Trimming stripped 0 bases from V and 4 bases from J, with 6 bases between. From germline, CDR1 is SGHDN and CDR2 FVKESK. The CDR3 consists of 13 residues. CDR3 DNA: TGTGCCAGCAGCCAAGATTTTCGAGAGACCCAGTACTTC. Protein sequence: CASSQDFRETQYF.